Listed below are T cell receptor beta chains from one sample, sequenced in a study of cytomegalovirus exposure and HLA in healthy donors. Only in-frame clones appear in the TCRdb table, and some are missing; sequencing was by immunoSEQ multiplex PCR. The table records some 150,000 clones, approximately 89% of them present only once. The sample comprised PBMCs. These receptors originate from a man between 18 and 29 years old in good health and CMV-seropositive. Both conserved end residues are part of each CDR3. A D gene is named only where the DNA matches it firmly. The listing skips clone size in some rows; elsewhere it reads once, few, many or a size class.

V,size,J,D,DNA,CDR3
TRBV4-1,NA,TRBJ1-5,NA,TGCGCCAGCAGCCAGGTAGGACAGTACAATCAGCCCCAGCATTTT,CASSQVGQYNQPQHF
TRBV4-3,NA,TRBJ1-6,NA,TGCGCCAGCAGCCAAAACAGAAATTCACCCCTCCACTTT,CASSQNRNSPLHF
TRBV7-8,NA,TRBJ2-7,TRBD2,TGTGCCAGCAGCTCCGTGGGGGGGAACGAGCAGTACTTC,CASSSVGGNEQYF
TRBV20-1,NA,TRBJ1-1,NA,TGCAGTGCGCTAATGAACACTGAAGCTTTCTTT,CSALMNTEAFF
TRBV6-5,NA,TRBJ2-1,TRBD2,TGTGCCAGCGGTACGGGGGAGGGGTGGAGTGAGCAGTTCTTC,CASGTGEGWSEQFF
TRBV2,NA,TRBJ2-1,TRBD1,TGTGCCAGCGGACAGGCATCCTACAATGAGCAGTTCTTC,CASGQASYNEQFF
TRBV9,NA,TRBJ2-3,NA,TGTGCCAGCAGCGGGGGACTTAACACAGATACGCAGTATTTT,CASSGGLNTDTQYF
TRBV4-1,NA,TRBJ2-3,TRBD2,TGCGCCAGCAGCCATACGGGACTAGCGGGGGGCCTTAGCACAGATACGCAGTATTTT,CASSHTGLAGGLSTDTQYF
TRBV5-1,NA,TRBJ2-3,TRBD2,TGCGCCAGCAGCTTGGGGCCTAGCGGGAGCACAGATACGCAGTATTTT,CASSLGPSGSTDTQYF
TRBV7-2,NA,TRBJ2-3,TRBD2,TGTGCCAGCAGCTTCCCTCTAGCGGCCGTTAGCACAGATACGCAGTATTTT,CASSFPLAAVSTDTQYF
TRBV9,NA,TRBJ1-1,TRBD1,TGTGCCAGCACCAGGACAGGGGGCACTGAAGCTTTCTTT,CASTRTGGTEAFF
TRBV6-5,once,TRBJ2-3,NA,TGTGCCAGCAGTACGAGGGGGGGACCAGATACGCAGTATTTT,CASSTRGGPDTQYF
TRBV27,once,TRBJ2-3,NA,TGTGCCAGCAGTTTCATTTGGGGGCCTAGCACAGATACGCAGTATTTT,CASSFIWGPSTDTQYF
TRBV9,NA,TRBJ2-3,NA,TGTGCCAGCAGCCTCCCAGACTTTACGCAGTATTTT,CASSLPDFTQYF
TRBV29-1,NA,TRBJ1-6,TRBD1,TGCAGCGTCGGCCACCGGGACAGGGGGCGCGGGGGCACTAATTCACCCCTCCACTTT,CSVGHRDRGRGGTNSPLHF
TRBV6-6,NA,TRBJ1-1,NA,TGTGCCAGCCGGGAGAACACTGAAGCTTTCTTT,CASRENTEAFF
TRBV7-9,NA,TRBJ2-7,NA,TGTGCCAGCAGCTTAGGGGCAGGGGTCCACGAGCAGTACTTC,CASSLGAGVHEQYF
TRBV6-5,NA,TRBJ2-7,NA,TGTGCCAGCAGTTACAAAACCCCTCGGGACGAGCAGTACTTC,CASSYKTPRDEQYF
TRBV30,NA,TRBJ2-2,TRBD1,TGTGCCTGGGACAGTGGGACAGGGGAGGCCGGGGAGCTGTTTTTT,CAWDSGTGEAGELFF
TRBV7-9,NA,TRBJ2-3,NA,TGTGCCAGCAGCTTAGAAGGGCCGGGGAATTCAGATACGCAGTATTTT,CASSLEGPGNSDTQYF
TRBV19,NA,TRBJ1-2,NA,TGTGCCAGTAACATGCCTGACATTTACTATGGCTACACCTTC,CASNMPDIYYGYTF
TRBV4-3,NA,TRBJ2-5,NA,TGCGCCAGCAGCCAGGACCTACAGGGGGGGCAAGAGACCCAGTACTTC,CASSQDLQGGQETQYF
TRBV30,NA,TRBJ1-2,TRBD1,TGTGCCTGGAGTCCCGGACAGGCCGGAGCTAACTATGGCTACACCTTC,CAWSPGQAGANYGYTF
TRBV6-6,NA,TRBJ1-5,NA,TGTGCCAGCAGTACTTATAGCAATCAGCCCCAGCATTTT,CASSTYSNQPQHF
TRBV27,NA,TRBJ1-2,NA,TGTGCCAGCAGTCGCGCCGGGACAAACTATGGCTACACCTTC,CASSRAGTNYGYTF
TRBV13,NA,TRBJ2-5,TRBD1,TGTGCCAGCAGCGTGGGACAGGGGTTGGAAGAGACCCAGTACTTC,CASSVGQGLEETQYF
TRBV5-1,NA,TRBJ1-2,TRBD1,TGCGCCAGCAGCTTGGGACAGGGTTACCTAGTCTACACCTTC,CASSLGQGYLVYTF
TRBV29-1,NA,TRBJ2-3,NA,TGCAGCGTGCCCGGTGGCACAGATACGCAGTATTTT,CSVPGGTDTQYF
TRBV9,once,TRBJ1-2,TRBD1,TGTGCCAGCCGGGACAGTCTTGATGGCTACACCTTC,CASRDSLDGYTF
TRBV2,NA,TRBJ2-2,NA,TGTGCCAGCGTTCGGGGGTCCGGGGAGCTGTTTTTT,CASVRGSGELFF
TRBV6-5,NA,TRBJ2-1,TRBD1,TGTGCCAGCAGCAAATGGACAGGGAATAACAATGAGCAGTTCTTC,CASSKWTGNNNEQFF
TRBV27,NA,TRBJ1-2,NA,TGTGCCAGCAGTTTAGCCAGGGACTATGGCTACACCTTC,CASSLARDYGYTF
TRBV7-2,NA,TRBJ1-2,NA,TGTGCCAGCAGCCCTCTAGGATTAGGGGATGGCTACACCTTC,CASSPLGLGDGYTF
TRBV28,NA,TRBJ1-5,NA,TGTGCCAGCATTTCAACGGGACAGCCCCAGCATTTT,CASISTGQPQHF
TRBV7-2,NA,TRBJ1-4,NA,TGTGCCAGCAGCCAGGCGGGGGGATATGAAAAACTGTTTTTT,CASSQAGGYEKLFF
TRBV5-4,NA,TRBJ2-1,NA,TGTGCCAGCCGGGACACGACCTACAATGAGCAGTTCTTC,CASRDTTYNEQFF
TRBV12-5,few,TRBJ1-2,NA,TGTGCTAGTGGCCTGAGAATTAACTATGGCTACACCTTC,CASGLRINYGYTF
TRBV9,NA,TRBJ2-7,TRBD2,TGTGCCAGCAGCCCAGCAGCGGGAAATGAGGACGAGCAGTACTTC,CASSPAAGNEDEQYF
TRBV7-2,few,TRBJ1-6,NA,TGTGCCAGCAGCTTAGCTGGGAGTAATTCACCCCTCCACTTT,CASSLAGSNSPLHF
TRBV5-6,few,TRBJ1-5,TRBD1,TGTGCCAGCAGCCTCGGACAGGGGGAGCCCCAGCATTTT,CASSLGQGEPQHF
TRBV28,NA,TRBJ1-1,TRBD1,TGTGCCAGCAGTTTACACGGACGATTTGGCAGGGGGCAGAACCCTGAAGCTTTCTTT,CASSLHGRFGRGQNPEAFF
TRBV30,NA,TRBJ2-7,TRBD2,TGTGCCTGGAGTGTACCCGAGCGGGGGGGATACGAGCAGTACTTC,CAWSVPERGGYEQYF
TRBV4-3,once,TRBJ1-2,NA,TGCGCCAGCAGCCAAGATTTCGGGGGATTTGGGTATGGCTACACCTTC,CASSQDFGGFGYGYTF
TRBV7-9,NA,TRBJ2-7,TRBD2,TGTGCCAGCAGCCTCGGGGGGAGTCACGAGCAGTACTTC,CASSLGGSHEQYF
TRBV4-3,NA,TRBJ1-3,TRBD1,TGCGCCAGCAGCGACACAGGGGCTGGAAACACCATATATTTT,CASSDTGAGNTIYF
TRBV4-3,NA,TRBJ1-6,NA,TGCGCCAGCAGCCAAGGACACTATAATTCACCCCTCCACTTT,CASSQGHYNSPLHF
TRBV13,once,TRBJ2-2,NA,TGTGCCAGCAGCCCTTACTCTAGCGTCACCGGGGAGCTGTTTTTT,CASSPYSSVTGELFF
TRBV6-5,NA,TRBJ2-1,NA,TGTGCCAGCAGTCCCGGGTACAATGAGCAGTTCTTC,CASSPGYNEQFF
TRBV29-1,once,TRBJ2-3,TRBD2,TGCAGCGTTAGTCCTAGCGGGGGCACAGATACGCAGTATTTT,CSVSPSGGTDTQYF
TRBV29-1,NA,TRBJ1-2,TRBD1,TGCAGCGTTGTACGGGACAGAGCTAACTATGGCTACACCTTC,CSVVRDRANYGYTF
TRBV5-1,few,TRBJ1-2,NA,TGCGCCAGCAGCTTGGGGGCAGCCGGCTACACCTTC,CASSLGAAGYTF
TRBV7-8,NA,TRBJ1-1,NA,TGTGCCAGCAGCTTAACAGGGAGGGGGACTGAAGCTTTCTTT,CASSLTGRGTEAFF
TRBV7-6,NA,TRBJ1-1,NA,TGTGCCAGCAGCGCGGGAACTGAAGCTTTCTTT,CASSAGTEAFF
TRBV7-8,many,TRBJ1-2,NA,TGTGCCAGCAGCCCTTCGCGGGAAGATGGCTACACCTTC,CASSPSREDGYTF